This T cell receptor (beta chain) derives from a study of blood T cell repertoires in COVID-19. About the research overall: Both acute and convalescent COVID-19 samples were obtained from the United States, Italy and Spain. The analysed material was cDNA or gDNA that came from T cells, B-cell-depleted T cells, or PBMCs.

Methods used by the authors: Reference gene primer amplification in the assay estimated nucleated cell counts. Some clones are missing from TCRdb's copy, which holds only in-frame ones; the method was immunoSEQ multiplex PCR. The D gene and trimming were derived from the DNA, and the V and J assignments and clone size from that table. The table lists approximately 170,000 clones, about four fifths of them singletons. V lost 0 bases, J lost 0 bases, and 7 bases lay in between. Germline CDR1 is SGHRS and CDR2 is YFSETQ. CDR3 size: 16 residues. This clone turned up a few times. The V call is TRBV5-1, the J call TRBJ1-6; possible D gene TRBD1, 5 bases. The sequence was collected from a woman over 75 with active or convalescent COVID-19. The specimen was peripheral blood. CDR3 sequence (DNA): TGCGCCAGCAGCTTGGGGACACCCTCCTATAATTCACCCCTCCACTTT. This encodes CASSLGTPSYNSPLHF.